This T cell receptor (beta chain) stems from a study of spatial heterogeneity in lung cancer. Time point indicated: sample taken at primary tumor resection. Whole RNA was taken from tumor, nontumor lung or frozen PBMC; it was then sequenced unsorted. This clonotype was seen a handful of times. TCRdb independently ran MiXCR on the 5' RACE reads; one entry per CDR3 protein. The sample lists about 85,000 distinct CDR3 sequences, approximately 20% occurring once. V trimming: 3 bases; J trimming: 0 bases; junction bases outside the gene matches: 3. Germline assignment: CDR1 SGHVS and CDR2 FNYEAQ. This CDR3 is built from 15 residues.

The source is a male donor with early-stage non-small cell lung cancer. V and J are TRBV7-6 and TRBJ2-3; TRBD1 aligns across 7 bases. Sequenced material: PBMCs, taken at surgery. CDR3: CASSLGTASTDTQYF. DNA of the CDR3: TGTGCCAGCAGCTTGGGGACAGCTAGCACAGATACGCAGTATTTT.